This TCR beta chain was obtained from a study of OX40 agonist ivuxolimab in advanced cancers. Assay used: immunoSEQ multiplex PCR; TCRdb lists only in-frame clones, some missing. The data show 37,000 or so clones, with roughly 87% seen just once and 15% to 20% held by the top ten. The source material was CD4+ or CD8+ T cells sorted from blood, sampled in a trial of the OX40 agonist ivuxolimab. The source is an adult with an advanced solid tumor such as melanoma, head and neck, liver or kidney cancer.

The CDR3 DNA reads TGCGCCAGCAGCTTGCCAGCGGGGGGATACAATGAGCAGTTCTTC. Residues: CASSLPAGGYNEQFF. The rearrangement joins TRBV5-1 to TRBJ2-1, with TRBD2 matching over 9 bases. The V and J ends lost 1 base and 4 bases, in that order; junction bases with no gene match: 3. This CDR3 has 15 amino acids. Germline V gene data show CDR1 as SGHRS and CDR2 as YFSETQ.